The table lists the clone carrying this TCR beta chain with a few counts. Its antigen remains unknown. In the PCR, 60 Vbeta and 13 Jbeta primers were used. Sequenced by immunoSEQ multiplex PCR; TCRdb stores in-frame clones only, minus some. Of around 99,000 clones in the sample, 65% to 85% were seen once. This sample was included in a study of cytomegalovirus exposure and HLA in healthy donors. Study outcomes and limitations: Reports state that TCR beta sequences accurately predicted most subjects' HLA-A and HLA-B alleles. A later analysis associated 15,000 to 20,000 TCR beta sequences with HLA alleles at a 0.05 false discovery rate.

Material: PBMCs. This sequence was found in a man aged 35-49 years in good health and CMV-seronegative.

In DNA form, the CDR3 reads TGTGCCAGCAGTTATCGGCGGGAGGGCCGGAATGAGCAGTTCTTC. Its protein product is CASSYRREGRNEQFF. This chain connects TRBV6-5 to TRBJ2-1, with 9 nucleotides matching TRBD2. Losses at the gene ends were 3 bases for V and 7 bases for J; bases not matched to a gene: 7. The length of the CDR3 is 15 residues. Germline V gives CDR1 MNHEY, CDR2 SVGAGI.